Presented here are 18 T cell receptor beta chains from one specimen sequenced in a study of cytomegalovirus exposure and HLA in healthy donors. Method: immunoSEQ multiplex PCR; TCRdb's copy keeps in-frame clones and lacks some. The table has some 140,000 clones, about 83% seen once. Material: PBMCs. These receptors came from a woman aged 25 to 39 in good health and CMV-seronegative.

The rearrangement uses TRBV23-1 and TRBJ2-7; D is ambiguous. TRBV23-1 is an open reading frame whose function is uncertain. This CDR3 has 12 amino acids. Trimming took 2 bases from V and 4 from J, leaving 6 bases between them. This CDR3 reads CASSQSQYEQYF. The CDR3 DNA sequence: TGCGCCAGCAGTCAAAGCCAATACGAGCAGTACTTC.

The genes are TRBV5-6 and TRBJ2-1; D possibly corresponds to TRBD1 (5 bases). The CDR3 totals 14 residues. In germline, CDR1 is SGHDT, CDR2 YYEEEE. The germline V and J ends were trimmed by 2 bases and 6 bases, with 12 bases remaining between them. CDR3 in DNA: TGTGCCAGCAGCTTTGGCAGGGAAGGCAATGAGCAGTTCTTC. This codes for CASSFGREGNEQFF.

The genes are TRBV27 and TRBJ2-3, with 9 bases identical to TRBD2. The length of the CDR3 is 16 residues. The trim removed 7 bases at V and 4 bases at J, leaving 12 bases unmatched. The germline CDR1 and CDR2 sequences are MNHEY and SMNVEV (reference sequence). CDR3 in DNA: TGTGCCAGCAATTCGGGGTCTGGCGGGGGGGCAGATACGCAGTATTTT. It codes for CASNSGSGGGADTQYF.

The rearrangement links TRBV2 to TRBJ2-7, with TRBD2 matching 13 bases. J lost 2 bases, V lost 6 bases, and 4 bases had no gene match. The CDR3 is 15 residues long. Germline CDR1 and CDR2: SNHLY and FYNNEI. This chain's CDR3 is CASRYTSGGAYEQYF. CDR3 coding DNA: TGTGCCAGCAGGTACACTAGCGGGGGGGCCTACGAGCAGTACTTC.

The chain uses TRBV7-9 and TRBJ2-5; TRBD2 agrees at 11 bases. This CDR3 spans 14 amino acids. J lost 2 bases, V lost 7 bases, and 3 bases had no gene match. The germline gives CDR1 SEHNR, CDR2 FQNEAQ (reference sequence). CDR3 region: CASTLAGGQETQYF. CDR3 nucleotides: TGTGCCAGCACTCTAGCGGGGGGACAAGAGACCCAGTACTTC.

CDR3 sequence: CASGLGQANTGELFF. CDR3 in DNA: TGTGCTAGTGGTTTGGGACAGGCGAACACCGGGGAGCTGTTTTTT. The rearrangement joins TRBV12-5 to TRBJ2-2; D possibly corresponds to TRBD1 (6 bases). The V and J ends lost 1 base and 0 bases respectively, with 6 bases between them. Per germline, CDR1 LGHNT and CDR2 FRNRAP. CDR3 length equals 15 residues. The variable domain in full, with the rest retrieved from reference TRBV12-5 and TRBJ2-2, is DARVTQTPRHKVTEMGQEVTMRCQPILGHNTVFWYRQTMMQGLELLAYFRNRAPLDDSGMPKDRFSAEMPDATLATLKIQPSEPRDSAVYFCASGLGQANTGELFFGEGSRLTVL.

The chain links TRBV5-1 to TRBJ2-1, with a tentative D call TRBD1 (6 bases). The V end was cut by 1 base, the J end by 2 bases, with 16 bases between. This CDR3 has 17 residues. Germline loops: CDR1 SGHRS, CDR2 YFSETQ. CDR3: CASSLLRSGATYNEQFF. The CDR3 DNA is TGCGCCAGCAGCTTGTTGAGATCAGGGGCCACCTACAATGAGCAGTTCTTC.

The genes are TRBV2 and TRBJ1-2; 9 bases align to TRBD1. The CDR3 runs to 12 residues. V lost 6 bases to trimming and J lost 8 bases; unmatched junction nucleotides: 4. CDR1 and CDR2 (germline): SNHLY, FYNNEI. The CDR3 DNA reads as TGTGCCAGCAGAAGGACAGGGGAGGGCTACACCTTC. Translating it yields CASRRTGEGYTF.

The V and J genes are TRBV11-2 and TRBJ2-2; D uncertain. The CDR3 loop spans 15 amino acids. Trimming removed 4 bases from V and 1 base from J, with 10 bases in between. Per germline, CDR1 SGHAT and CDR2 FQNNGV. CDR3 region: CASSSYSRNTGELFF. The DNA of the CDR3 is TGTGCCAGCAGCTCCTATTCAAGGAACACCGGGGAGCTGTTTTTT.

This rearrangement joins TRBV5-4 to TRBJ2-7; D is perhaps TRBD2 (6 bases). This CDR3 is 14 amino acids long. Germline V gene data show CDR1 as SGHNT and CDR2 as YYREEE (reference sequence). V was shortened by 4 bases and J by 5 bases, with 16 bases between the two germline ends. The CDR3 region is CASSPTGEVHEQYF. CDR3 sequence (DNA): TGTGCCAGCAGCCCGACCGGGGAGGTCCACGAGCAGTACTTC.

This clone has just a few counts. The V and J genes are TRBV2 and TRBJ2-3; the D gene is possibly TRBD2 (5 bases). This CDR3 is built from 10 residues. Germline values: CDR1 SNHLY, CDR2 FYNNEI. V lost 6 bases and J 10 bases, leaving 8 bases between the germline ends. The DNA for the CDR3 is TGTGCCAGCAGAGACGGGGCGCAGTATTTT. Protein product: CASRDGAQYF. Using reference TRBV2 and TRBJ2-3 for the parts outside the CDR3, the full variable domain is EPEVTQTPSHQVTQMGQEVILRCVPISNHLYFYWYRQILGQKVEFLVSFYNNEISEKSEIFDDQFSVERPDGSNFTLKIRSTKLEDSAMYFCASRDGAQYFGPGTRLTVL.

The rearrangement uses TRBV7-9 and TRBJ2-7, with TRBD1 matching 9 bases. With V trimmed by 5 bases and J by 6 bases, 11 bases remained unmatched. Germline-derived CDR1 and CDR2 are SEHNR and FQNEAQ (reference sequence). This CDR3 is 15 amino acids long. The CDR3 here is CASSHSAGTGIEQYF. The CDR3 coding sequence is TGTGCCAGCAGCCACAGCGCCGGGACAGGGATCGAGCAGTACTTC.

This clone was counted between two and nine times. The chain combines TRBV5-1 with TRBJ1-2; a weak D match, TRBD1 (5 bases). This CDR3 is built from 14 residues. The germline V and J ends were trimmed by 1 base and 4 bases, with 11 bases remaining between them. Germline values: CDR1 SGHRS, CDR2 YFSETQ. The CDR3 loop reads CASSLTMGPYGYTF. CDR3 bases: TGCGCCAGCAGCTTGACGATGGGGCCCTATGGCTACACCTTC.

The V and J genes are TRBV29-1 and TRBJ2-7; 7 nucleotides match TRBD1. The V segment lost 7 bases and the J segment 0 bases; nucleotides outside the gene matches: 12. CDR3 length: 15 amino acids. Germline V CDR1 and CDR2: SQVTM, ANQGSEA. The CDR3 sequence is CSASGPGGDSYEQYF. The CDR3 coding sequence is TGCAGCGCCAGCGGACCAGGGGGAGACTCCTACGAGCAGTACTTC.

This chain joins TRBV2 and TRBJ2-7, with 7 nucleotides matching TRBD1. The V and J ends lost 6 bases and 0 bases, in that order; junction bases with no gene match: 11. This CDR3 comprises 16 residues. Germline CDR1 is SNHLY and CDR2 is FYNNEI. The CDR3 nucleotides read TGTGCCAGCAGGCAACCGGACAGGAACCTCTCCTACGAGCAGTACTTC. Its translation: CASRQPDRNLSYEQYF.

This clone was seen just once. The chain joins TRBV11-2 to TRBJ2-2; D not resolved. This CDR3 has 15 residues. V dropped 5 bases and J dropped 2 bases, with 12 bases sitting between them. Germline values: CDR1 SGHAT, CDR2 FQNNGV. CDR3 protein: CASSPLDANTGELFF. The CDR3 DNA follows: TGTGCCAGCAGCCCCCTAGATGCTAACACCGGGGAGCTGTTTTTT.

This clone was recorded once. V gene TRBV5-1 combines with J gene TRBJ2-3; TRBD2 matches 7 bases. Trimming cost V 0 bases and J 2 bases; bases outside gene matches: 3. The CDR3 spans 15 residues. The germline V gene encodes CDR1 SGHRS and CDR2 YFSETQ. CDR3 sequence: CASSLAGGYTDTQYF. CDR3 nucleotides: TGCGCCAGCAGCTTGGCGGGGGGTTACACAGATACGCAGTATTTT.

The CDR3 loop is CASGKAGGKDEQFF. In nucleotides, the CDR3 is TGTGCCAGCGGCAAGGCAGGGGGCAAGGATGAGCAGTTCTTC. V gene TRBV7-3 combines with J gene TRBJ2-1; 8 nucleotides align to TRBD1. This CDR3 has 14 residues. Germline values: CDR1 SGHTA, CDR2 FQGTGA. Trimming at V came to 8 bases and at J to 8 bases, leaving 11 bases not matched to a gene.